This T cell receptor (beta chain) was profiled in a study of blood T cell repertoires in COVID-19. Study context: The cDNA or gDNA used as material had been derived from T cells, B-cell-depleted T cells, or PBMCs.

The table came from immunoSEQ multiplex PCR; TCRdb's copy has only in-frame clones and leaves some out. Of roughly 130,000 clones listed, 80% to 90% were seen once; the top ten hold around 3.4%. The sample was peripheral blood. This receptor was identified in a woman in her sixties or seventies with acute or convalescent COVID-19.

CDR3 protein: CASSSGTGFVTEAFF. The CDR3 DNA is TGTGCCAGCAGCTCGGGGACAGGGTTCGTCACTGAAGCTTTCTTT. This chain uses TRBV7-6 with TRBJ1-1, with TRBD1 matching over 9 bases. The CDR3 extends over 15 amino acids. Unmatched junction bases numbered 7, after V lost 4 bases and J lost 4 bases. The germline CDR1 and CDR2 sequences are SGHVS and FNYEAQ.